This T cell receptor (beta chain) was retrieved from a study of T cell responses to AZD1222 COVID-19 vaccine. Study observations and caveats: Clonal diversity was possibly underestimated; the donors were predominantly white British and more often female. Just six people given AZD1222 tested seropositive at baseline. Spike-wide coverage was observed for vaccine-associated CD4 TCRs, with dominant responses at 160-218 and 743-854.

Second doses were pooled across both intervals (about 4 or about 12 weeks). Deletions cut 6 bases from V and 1 base from J, with 13 bases between. CDR1 and CDR2 (germline): MNHEY, SVGAGI. This CDR3 region has 15 residues. The protocol was immunoSEQ multiplex PCR, while the TCRdb copy is restricted to in-frame clones and leaves out a portion. The sample includes tens of thousands of clones, approximately 80% of them seen just once. This clone was recorded a few times. The antigen is undetermined. This chain joins TRBV6-5 and TRBJ1-5; D unclear. The receptor was isolated from an adult who received the AZD1222 COVID-19 vaccine. The sequencing here drew on peripheral blood, taken 28 days after the second AZD1222 dose. The CDR3 spells CASSLRQVSNQPQHF. The DNA for the CDR3 is TGTGCCAGCAGCCTAAGACAAGTCAGCAATCAGCCCCAGCATTTT.